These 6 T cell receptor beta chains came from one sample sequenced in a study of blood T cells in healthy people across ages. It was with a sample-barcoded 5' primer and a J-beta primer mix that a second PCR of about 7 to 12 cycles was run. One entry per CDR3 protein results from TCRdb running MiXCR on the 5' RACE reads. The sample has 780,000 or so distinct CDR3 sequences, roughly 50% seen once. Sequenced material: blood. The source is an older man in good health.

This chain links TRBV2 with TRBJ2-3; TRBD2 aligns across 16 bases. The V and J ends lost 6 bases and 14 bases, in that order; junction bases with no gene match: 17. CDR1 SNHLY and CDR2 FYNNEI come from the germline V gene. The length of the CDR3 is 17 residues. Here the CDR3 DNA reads TGTGCCAGCAGGGGGACTAGCGGGAGGGCCTCGCACAGATACGCGTATTTT. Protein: CASRGTSGRASHRYAYF.

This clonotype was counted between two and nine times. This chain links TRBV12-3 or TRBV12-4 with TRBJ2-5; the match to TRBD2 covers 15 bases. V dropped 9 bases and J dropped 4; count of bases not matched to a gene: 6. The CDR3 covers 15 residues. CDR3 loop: CASGLAGGRRETQYF. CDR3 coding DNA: TGTGCCAGTGGACTAGCGGGGGGGAGACGAGAGACCCAGTACTTC.

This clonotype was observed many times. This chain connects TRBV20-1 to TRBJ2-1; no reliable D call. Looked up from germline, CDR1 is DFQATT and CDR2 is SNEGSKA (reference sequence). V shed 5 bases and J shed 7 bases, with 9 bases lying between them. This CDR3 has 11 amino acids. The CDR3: CSAPLGNEQFF. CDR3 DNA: TGCAGTGCTCCCCTGGGGAATGAGCAGTTCTTC.

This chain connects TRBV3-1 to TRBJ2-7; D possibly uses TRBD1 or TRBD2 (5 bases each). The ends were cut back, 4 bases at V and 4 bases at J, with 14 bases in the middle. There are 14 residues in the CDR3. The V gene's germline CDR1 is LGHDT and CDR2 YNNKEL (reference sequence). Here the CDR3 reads CASSLRERLYEQYF. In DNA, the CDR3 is TGTGCCAGCAGCCTCAGGGAGCGGTTATACGAGCAGTACTTC.

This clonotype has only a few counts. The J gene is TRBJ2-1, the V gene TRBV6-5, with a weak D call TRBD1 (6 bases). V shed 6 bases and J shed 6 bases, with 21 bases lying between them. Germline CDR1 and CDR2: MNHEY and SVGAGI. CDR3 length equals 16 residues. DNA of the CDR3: TGTGCCAGCAGGGTCACAAGTAACAGGGCTGGCAATGAGCAGTTCTTC. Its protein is CASRVTSNRAGNEQFF.

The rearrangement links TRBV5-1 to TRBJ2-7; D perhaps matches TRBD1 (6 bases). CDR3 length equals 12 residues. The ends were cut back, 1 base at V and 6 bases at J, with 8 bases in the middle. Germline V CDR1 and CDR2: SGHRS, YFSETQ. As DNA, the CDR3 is TGCGCCAGCAGCTTGTCAGGGGCCGAGCAGTACTTC. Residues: CASSLSGAEQYF.